Shown below are 28 T cell receptor beta chains from a single sample sequenced in a study of T cell responses to AZD1222 COVID-19 vaccine. Using immunoSEQ multiplex PCR, the repertoire was profiled, and TCRdb retains in-frame clones only, with some absent. This table has about 120,000 clones, roughly nine tenths appearing once. This specimen was peripheral blood, taken on day 0 of AZD1222 vaccination. The origin of the receptors is an adult in good health.

This clone appeared a few times. V gene TRBV11-2 combines with J gene TRBJ2-6, with 9 bases fitting TRBD1. The CDR3 loop spans 16 amino acids. The V gene end was trimmed by 5 bases and the J gene end by 4 bases; junction bases not matched to a gene: 6. Germline CDR1 reads SGHAT; CDR2 reads FQNNGV. CDR3 DNA sequence: TGTGCCAGCAGCGAAGACAGGGGGTCCGGGGCCAACGTCCTGACTTTC. This gives the protein CASSEDRGSGANVLTF.

The DNA of the CDR3 is TGTGCCAGCATGGCGGGGTCCAATACGCAGTATTTT. Encoded protein: CASMAGSNTQYF. The J gene is TRBJ2-3, the V gene TRBV12-3 or TRBV12-4; TRBD2 is a possible D gene (6 bases). V dropped 7 bases and J dropped 7 bases, with 12 bases sitting between them. There are 12 residues in the CDR3.

This chain links TRBV12-3 or TRBV12-4 with TRBJ1-3; no reliable D call. Trimming left V 7 bases short and J 3 bases short, with 4 bases between. This CDR3 contains 11 residues. CDR3 region: CASKIGNTIYF. CDR3 in DNA: TGTGCCAGCAAAATTGGAAACACCATATATTTT.

The V and J genes are TRBV28 and TRBJ1-5; a weak D match, TRBD1 (6 bases). CDR3 size: 16 residues. Deletions cut 5 bases from V and 2 bases from J, with 16 bases between. The germline V gene encodes CDR1 MDHEN and CDR2 SYDVKM. CDR3 residues: CASSQTQGMGNQPQHF. For the CDR3, the DNA is TGTGCCAGCAGTCAAACACAGGGCATGGGCAATCAGCCCCAGCATTTT.

This chain links TRBV7-2 with TRBJ2-7; maybe TRBD2 (5 bases). From germline, CDR1 is SGHTA and CDR2 FQGNSA. V was shortened by 1 base and J by 4 bases, with 11 bases between the two germline ends. This CDR3 comprises 14 residues. The DNA of the CDR3 is TGTGCCAGCAGCTTAGACGGGAAGTTATACGAGCAGTACTTC. Translation gives CASSLDGKLYEQYF.

V usage is TRBV29-1 and J usage is TRBJ1-2, with 8 bases fitting TRBD1. This CDR3 contains 16 residues. V lost 4 bases and J lost 8; bases outside the gene matches: 18. Germline V gene sequence: CDR1 SQVTM, CDR2 ANQGSEA. The CDR3 here is CSVGEAGGVSLGGYTF. Here the CDR3 DNA reads TGCAGCGTTGGTGAGGCAGGGGGCGTTAGCTTGGGCGGCTACACCTTC.

The chain recombines TRBV5-6 with TRBJ1-5; the D is unclear. V lost 1 base and J 0 bases, leaving 11 bases between the germline ends. The CDR3 consists of 16 residues. CDR1 and CDR2 from the germline V gene are SGHDT and YYEEEE. This CDR3 reads CASSLLVSDSNQPQHF. For the CDR3, the DNA is TGTGCCAGCAGCTTGCTCGTCTCAGATAGCAATCAGCCCCAGCATTTT.

This clone was observed a handful of times. This sequence joins TRBV20-1 and TRBJ1-1; D ambiguous. CDR1 DFQATT and CDR2 SNEGSKA come from the germline V gene (reference sequence). The length of the CDR3 is 10 residues. The chain's CDR3 is CRGAGTEAFF. CDR3 in DNA: TGCAGGGGCGCGGGCACTGAAGCTTTCTTT.

The chain combines TRBV28 with TRBJ1-5, with D perhaps TRBD1 (5 bases). V was pared by 4 bases and J by 4 bases, with 23 bases between. There are 18 residues in the CDR3. In germline, CDR1 is MDHEN, CDR2 SYDVKM. CDR3 in amino acids: CASSSTGTARVGNQPQHF. Written as DNA, the CDR3 is TGTGCCAGCAGTTCGACCGGGACGGCCAGAGTGGGTAATCAGCCCCAGCATTTT.

The CDR3 sequence is CASSPPTQDEQYF. DNA of the CDR3: TGTGCCAGCAGCCCCCCAACACAGGACGAGCAGTACTTC. The chain uses TRBV5-4 and TRBJ2-7; D may be TRBD1 (5 bases). CDR3 size: 13 residues. Per the germline V gene, CDR1 is SGHNT and CDR2 is YYREEE (reference sequence). V lost 4 bases to trimming and J lost 5 bases, with 13 bases between them.

The CDR3 is CASSQDIVSSPLHF. The CDR3 DNA reads TGTGCCAGCAGCCAAGACATCGTTAGCTCACCCCTCCACTTT. The J gene is TRBJ1-6, the V gene TRBV3-1 (or the pseudogene TRBV3-2); no firm D call. The CDR3 is 14 residues long. V was shortened by 0 bases and J by 10 bases, with 10 bases between the two germline ends. In germline, CDR1 is LGHDT, CDR2 YNNKEL (reference sequence).

This chain uses TRBV28 with TRBJ1-5; TRBD1 might be the D (6 bases). The V end lost 3 bases, the J end lost 5 bases, and 8 bases lay between the germline ends. Germline V gives CDR1 MDHEN, CDR2 SYDVKM. This CDR3 region has 13 residues. This CDR3 is CASSFGTHQPQHF. The CDR3 DNA reads as TGTGCCAGCAGTTTCGGGACACATCAGCCCCAGCATTTT. Full variable domain (missing parts from reference TRBV28 and TRBJ1-5): DVKVTQSSRYLVKRTGEKVFLECVQDMDHENMFWYRQDPGLGLRLIYFSYDVKMKEKGDIPEGYSVSREKKERFSLILESASTNQTSMYLCASSFGTHQPQHFGDGTRLSIL.

The V and J genes are TRBV28 and TRBJ2-5; D is perhaps TRBD1 or TRBD2 (5 bases each). The length of the CDR3 is 15 residues. Germline V gene data show CDR1 as MDHEN and CDR2 as SYDVKM. Trimming left V 6 bases short and J 1 base short, with 15 bases between. The CDR3 spells CASRGVPAGQETQYF. The CDR3 DNA is TGTGCCAGCAGGGGGGTCCCTGCGGGCCAAGAGACCCAGTACTTC.

The chain is built from TRBV12-3 or TRBV12-4 and TRBJ1-6; no definite D call. CDR3 length: 12 amino acids. Trimming removed 7 bases from V and 10 bases from J, with 11 bases in between. In DNA form, the CDR3 reads TGTGCCAGCACCTCCGGGAGATCACCCCTCCACTTT. Its translation is CASTSGRSPLHF.

The chain employs TRBV5-4 and TRBJ2-7, with unresolved D. The CDR3 consists of 13 residues. Germline lookup yields CDR1 SGHNT and CDR2 YYREEE (reference sequence). Trimming took 5 bases from V and 1 from J, leaving 10 bases between them. The CDR3 DNA follows: TGTGCCAGCAGTGTCCCCCCTTCCTACGAGCAGTACTTC. Translating it yields CASSVPPSYEQYF.

The chain uses TRBV4-3 and TRBJ2-7, with TRBD1 matching 8 bases. Germline loops: CDR1 LGHNA, CDR2 YSLEER. V gave up 3 bases and J gave up 3 bases; unmatched junction bases: 10. The CDR3 totals 16 residues. The CDR3 DNA reads as TGCGCCAGCAGCCACTCCGAGACAGGGGAAAGCTACGAGCAGTACTTC. Protein: CASSHSETGESYEQYF.

This clone was observed a few times. Here the CDR3 reads CASSLSDTWPDTQYF. DNA for the CDR3: TGTGCCAGCAGTTTGTCAGACACATGGCCAGATACGCAGTATTTT. This chain links TRBV27 with TRBJ2-3; D is unresolved. Germline V gives CDR1 MNHEY, CDR2 SMNVEV (reference sequence). The CDR3 contains 15 residues. V was clipped by 3 bases and J by 4 bases, with 14 bases between them.

The chain has TRBV15 and TRBJ2-2, with D unclear. V lost 3 bases, J lost 0 bases, and 5 bases lay in between. CDR3 size: 14 residues. Germline V CDR1 and CDR2: LNHNV, YYDKDF (reference sequence). The CDR3 nucleotides are TGTGCCACCAGCAGTCTAGCGAACACCGGGGAGCTGTTTTTT. Protein product: CATSSLANTGELFF. Full variable domain (outside the CDR3, taken from reference TRBV15 and TRBJ2-2): DAMVIQNPRYQVTQFGKPVTLSCSQTLNHNVMYWYQQKSSQAPKLLFHYYDKDFNNEADTPDNFQSRRPNTSFCFLDIRSPGLGDTAMYLCATSSLANTGELFFGEGSRLTVL.

V usage is TRBV27 and J usage is TRBJ2-7, with TRBD1 matching 7 bases. V shed 0 bases, J shed 2 bases, and the junction held 7 bases outside the gene matches. Germline V CDR1 and CDR2: MNHEY, SMNVEV (reference sequence). The length of the CDR3 is 16 residues. The CDR3 sequence: CASSLSYRGQPYEQYF. The DNA for the CDR3 is TGTGCCAGCAGTTTATCGTACCGGGGACAGCCCTACGAGCAGTACTTC.

The CDR3 is CATSDSRQGLYNEQFF. The DNA of the CDR3 is TGTGCCACCAGTGATTCGAGGCAGGGCCTCTACAATGAGCAGTTCTTC. The V call is TRBV24-1, the J call TRBJ2-1; D might be TRBD1 (5 bases). Looked up from germline, CDR1 is KGHDR and CDR2 is SFDVKD. CDR3 length: 16 amino acids. Trimming took off 2 bases at V and 3 bases at J, with 13 bases between the two ends.

This clone was picked up one time. This chain uses TRBV7-2 with TRBJ2-1; D remains unclear. V lost 1 base to trimming and J lost 5 bases, with 9 bases between them. The V gene's germline CDR1 is SGHTA and CDR2 FQGNSA. CDR3 length: 14 residues. CDR3 nucleotide sequence: TGTGCCAGCAGCTTAGAGCCAGCAAACAATGAGCAGTTCTTC. This codes for CASSLEPANNEQFF.

The rearrangement uses TRBV7-9 and TRBJ2-7, with D perhaps matching TRBD2 (5 bases). The CDR3 extends over 15 amino acids. In germline, CDR1 is SEHNR, CDR2 FQNEAQ (reference sequence). V was cut by 0 bases and J by 2 bases, with 11 bases left in between. The CDR3 here is CASSLAGENPYEQYF. CDR3 nucleotides: TGTGCCAGCAGCTTAGCTGGGGAGAACCCCTACGAGCAGTACTTC.

The chain combines TRBV29-1 with TRBJ2-7; D is possibly TRBD1 (5 bases). This CDR3 has 12 residues. CDR1 and CDR2 from the germline V gene are SQVTM and ANQGSEA. The V and J ends lost 4 bases and 6 bases respectively, with 13 bases between them. CDR3 sequence: CSVGLKGAEQYF. The CDR3 coding sequence is TGCAGCGTTGGATTGAAAGGGGCCGAGCAGTACTTC.

CDR3 in DNA: TGTGCCAGCAGTTTACGACAGGCCTCGTTCTACACCTTC. Translated, it gives CASSLRQASFYTF. This chain uses TRBV12-3 or TRBV12-4 with TRBJ1-2; perhaps TRBD1 as D (6 bases). The V and J ends lost 2 bases and 10 bases respectively, with 14 bases between them. The CDR3 totals 13 residues.

A word on this clone: Sequence at one end of the junction differs from germline and may be a read error. CDR3 in amino acids: CATTFGGTSSSHEQYF. In nucleotides, the CDR3 is TGTGCCACCACCTTCGGAGGGACTAGCAGCTCCCACGAGCAGTACTTC. The chain carries TRBV19 and TRBJ2-7; 9 nucleotides align to TRBD2. The germline V gene encodes CDR1 LNHDA and CDR2 SQIVND (reference sequence). The CDR3 totals 16 residues.

The rearrangement links TRBV15 to TRBJ1-2; D perhaps matches TRBD1 (6 bases). V was cut by 5 bases and J by 2 bases, with 12 bases left in between. Germline V gene lookup returns CDR1 LNHNV and CDR2 YYDKDF (reference sequence). This CDR3 is 14 amino acids long. For the CDR3, the DNA is TGTGCCACCAGCGTGACAGGCTTGAACTATGGCTACACCTTC. Protein product: CATSVTGLNYGYTF.

The rearrangement uses TRBV4-2 and TRBJ1-5; D is undetermined. Germline V gene data show CDR1 as LGHNA and CDR2 as YNFKEQ. This CDR3 contains 14 residues. Trimming removed 2 bases at V and 6 bases at J, with 11 bases between. The DNA for the CDR3 is TGTGCCAGCAGCCAACCCGGAGTCGGTCAGCCCCAGCATTTT. Its protein is CASSQPGVGQPQHF.

The V gene is TRBV27, the J gene TRBJ1-2, with D maybe TRBD1 (5 bases). In germline, CDR1 is MNHEY, CDR2 SMNVEV (reference sequence). The CDR3 sequence is 15 residues long. Trimming cost V 2 bases and J 6 bases, with 16 bases left between them. Here the CDR3 DNA reads TGTGCCAGCAGTTTAGGGGGGGTGGGATTTGATGGCTACACCTTC. It encodes CASSLGGVGFDGYTF.